This T cell receptor (beta chain) was identified during a study of patients and donors after allogeneic stem cell transplantation. After removal of 2 bases from V and 4 bases from J, the junction contained 5 bases not matched to a gene. Germline V lookup: CDR1 DFQATT, CDR2 SNEGSKA (reference sequence). The CDR3 runs 13 residues. TCRdb re-analysed the RT-PCR reads in MiXCR, keeping a single row per CDR3 protein. The sample lists around 160,000 distinct CDR3 sequences, about 30% seen once, with roughly 3% in the top ten. The sample was blood, either unsorted or a sorted T cell fraction (not recorded which). V usage is TRBV20-1 and J usage is TRBJ2-7, with 7 nucleotides matching TRBD2. This TCR was recovered from a human donor who was either an allogeneic HSCT recipient or a stem cell or donor lymphocyte infusion donor (not recorded which). It is not recorded whose cells these are; they may come from a transplant donor. CDR3 sequence: CSARQRDGYEQYF. The DNA for the CDR3 is TGCAGTGCTAGACAGCGGGACGGGTACGAGCAGTACTTC.